A selection of T cell receptor beta chains follows, all from one sample in a study of prognosis after radiotherapy for stage I lung cancer. TCRdb analysed the multiplex PCR reads with MiXCR anew, one entry per CDR3 protein. This table holds about 15,000 distinct CDR3 sequences, over 15% found once. The sample consisted of PBMCs, taken before or after stereotactic body radiation therapy (not recorded which). The receptors here all came from a donor aged 50 or older with non-small cell lung cancer. Both conserved end residues are part of each CDR3. The D gene is left open where the match is weak. Expanded clones are given a class, and other clones once, few, many or no size at all.

>TRBJ2-5|TRBD1|TRBV24-1|many
TGTGCCACCAGTGATCTGTCCGGGGACAGCCAAGAGACCCAGTACTTC
CATSDLSGDSQETQYF
>TRBJ2-7|-|TRBV5-6|many
TGTGCCAGCAGCTTGGGCCCGGAGGCCTCTTTGGAGCAGTACTTC
CASSLGPEASLEQYF
>TRBJ1-2|TRBD1|TRBV7-9|many
TGTGCCAGCAGCTTGGGACAGGGGGCCTTTGGCTACACCTTC
CASSLGQGAFGYTF
>TRBJ1-2|-|TRBV7-2|many
TGTGCCAGCAGCCTGCCATCGATGGGCTACACCTTC
CASSLPSMGYTF
>TRBJ1-2|-|TRBV2|many
TGTGCCAGCACCCGGGGGGGTTCGGAGTATGGCTACACCTTC
CASTRGGSEYGYTF
>TRBJ2-5|-|TRBV20-1|-
TGCAGTGCTAGCCCGGCACAGGGAACCCAAGAGGTCCAGTACTTC
CSASPAQGTQEVQYF
>TRBJ2-1|-|TRBV7-3|few
TGTGCCAGCGGCCGTAGCGGTCACCCCTACAATGAGCAGTTCTTT
CASGRSGHPYNEQFF
>TRBJ2-1|TRBD2|TRBV5-5|many
TGTGCCAGCAGCTGGGGACTAGCGTTAGGCAATGAGCAGTTCTTC
CASSWGLALGNEQFF
>TRBJ2-5|-|TRBV9|many
TGTGCCAGCAGCGTAGGACAGTTAGAGACCCAGTACTTC
CASSVGQLETQYF
>TRBJ1-2|TRBD1|TRBV9|many
TGTGCCAGCGGGATGGACAGGCCCCGGGGTGGCTACACCTTC
CASGMDRPRGGYTF
>TRBJ2-3|-|TRBV9|many
TGTGCCAGCAGCGTAGTGAGTAGCACAGATACGCAGTATTTT
CASSVVSSTDTQYF
>TRBJ2-3|-|TRBV24-1|many
TGTGCCACCAGTGATTTGGGGCGCACAGATACGCAGTATTTT
CATSDLGRTDTQYF
>TRBJ2-1|TRBD2|TRBV6-2/TRBV6-3|many
TGTGCCACAAGACTAGCCGGATACAATGAGCAGTTCTTC
CATRLAGYNEQFF
>TRBJ2-1|TRBD2|TRBV20-1|many
TGCAGTGCTAGACCTGGGACTAGCGGGAGGGCTAGGAAGCAGTTCTTC
CSARPGTSGRARKQFF
>TRBJ2-1|-|TRBV24-1|hyperexpanded
TGTGCCACCAGTGTTGGGGACAATGAGCAGTTCTTC
CATSVGDNEQFF
>TRBJ2-7|TRBD1|TRBV19|many
TGTGCCAGTAGCACCGGACAGGGTGAAATCAGCGAGCAGTACTTC
CASSTGQGEISEQYF
>TRBJ2-1|TRBD1|TRBV9|many
TGTGCCAGCAGCGTAGGGGGGGGACAGGGCTACAATGAGCAGTTCTTC
CASSVGGGQGYNEQFF
>TRBJ1-2|-|TRBV9|-
TGTGCCAGCAGCGCAAATAGGGAGGGGCAGGAGGATTATGGCTACACCTTC
CASSANREGQEDYGYTF
>TRBJ2-6|-|TRBV10-3|many
TGTGCCATCAGTGAGCGAGGGTCTGGGGCCAACGTCCTGACTTTC
CAISERGSGANVLTF
>TRBJ1-2|TRBD1|TRBV18|many
TGTGCCAGCTCCCTCAGACAGGGTGGCTACACCTTC
CASSLRQGGYTF
>TRBJ2-2|-|TRBV7-9|many
TGTGCCAGCAGCTTACAGGGATCCACCGGGGAGCTGTTTTTT
CASSLQGSTGELFF
>TRBJ1-1|-|TRBV7-2|few
TGTGCCAGCAGCTTAATAAGAGGGAGCACTGAAGCTTTCTTT
CASSLIRGSTEAFF
>TRBJ2-1|TRBD2|TRBV24-1|many
TGTGCCACCAGCCGAGATACTAGCGGGAGCAACAATGAGCAGTTCTTC
CATSRDTSGSNNEQFF
>TRBJ2-7|TRBD2|TRBV7-9|many
TGTGCCAGCAGCTCTGGGACTAGCGATCCGTACGAGCAGTACTTC
CASSSGTSDPYEQYF
>TRBJ2-2|TRBD2|TRBV20-1|many
TGCAGTGCTAGGAGGGGCGGGAGTCTAACCGGGGAGCTGTTTTTT
CSARRGGSLTGELFF
>TRBJ2-1|-|TRBV7-2|many
TGTGCCAGCAGCCGATCTCTCCAAGAGCAGTTCTTC
CASSRSLQEQFF
>TRBJ2-1|-|TRBV4-2|many
TGTGCCGGCAGCCAGCCAGCGCGTCAACACAATGAGCAGTTCTTC
CAGSQPARQHNEQFF
>TRBJ2-1|-|TRBV10-3|many
TGTGCCATCAGTATCAGGGGGGGGCAATACAATGAGCAGTTCTTC
CAISIRGGQYNEQFF
>TRBJ2-3|-|TRBV28|many
TGTGCCAGCAGTTTATGGGACGAGGAGTATTTT
CASSLWDEEYF
>TRBJ1-4|-|TRBV20-1|many
TGCAGTGCTAGGCCAGTTCAGGGATTGGAACTGTTTTTT
CSARPVQGLELFF
>TRBJ2-7|-|TRBV6-1|many
TGTGCCAGCAACCTTAGACTGGGGGTGCCGCACGAGCAGTACTTC
CASNLRLGVPHEQYF
>TRBJ2-3|-|TRBV11-3|medium-sized
TGTGCCAGCAGCCAGCCCCAACATCATACGCAGTATTTT
CASSQPQHHTQYF
>TRBJ2-1|TRBD2|TRBV9|-
TGTGCCAGCACCCCTTCCCTTCGGAGGTGTACTAGCGGGAGACCGAATGAGCAGTTCTTC
CASTPSLRRCTSGRPNEQFF
>TRBJ2-6|-|TRBV27|many
TGTGCCAGCAGTCCCGAGGCTGGGGCCAACGTCCTGACTTTC
CASSPEAGANVLTF
>TRBJ2-2|TRBD2|TRBV9|many
TGTGCCAGCAGCGAGAGGACTAGCGGCACCGGGGAGCTGTTTTTT
CASSERTSGTGELFF
>TRBJ2-1|-|TRBV10-3|many
TGTGCCATCAGTGAGATACACGAGCAGTTCTTC
CAISEIHEQFF
>TRBJ2-4|TRBD1|TRBV7-2|many
TGTGCCAGCAGCCCAGGGACAGGGAGCAACATTCAGTACTTC
CASSPGTGSNIQYF
>TRBJ1-2|-|TRBV5-4|many
TGTGCCAGCAGCTTGGTTCTGGACGTAAGCTATGGCTACACCTTC
CASSLVLDVSYGYTF
>TRBJ1-4|TRBD1|TRBV5-4|few
TGTGCCAGCAGCTTGAGACAGGGCGAAGAAAAACTGTTTTTT
CASSLRQGEEKLFF
>TRBJ1-4|-|TRBV12-3/TRBV12-4|many
TGTGCCAGCAGTTTAACGAGGGGGGGCATGAATGAAAAACTGTTTTTT
CASSLTRGGMNEKLFF
>TRBJ2-5|TRBD2|TRBV20-1|many
TGCAGTGCTAGTAGGGGGACTAGCGTCCAAGAGACCCAGTACTTC
CSASRGTSVQETQYF
>TRBJ2-1|TRBD2|TRBV6-9|medium-sized
TGTGCCAGCAGTTACTCAGGTTCTAGCGGGATCTACAATGAGCAGTTCTTC
CASSYSGSSGIYNEQFF
>TRBJ1-6|-|TRBV4-1|many
TGCGCCAGCAGCCGTACGCACCGGGACCCTTCGCGTTCACCCCTCCACTTT
CASSRTHRDPSRSPLHF
>TRBJ1-5|-|TRBV10-3|many
TGTGCCATCAGTGACGCCCGGGACTTCGATCAGCCCCAGCATTTT
CAISDARDFDQPQHF
>TRBJ2-4|-|TRBV19|many
TGTGCCAGTAGCGGGACTTCAGCCAAAAACATTCAGTACTTC
CASSGTSAKNIQYF
>TRBJ2-6|-|TRBV12-3/TRBV12-4|many
TGTGCCAGCAGGGGGGGCTACGGGGCCAACGTCCTGACTTTC
CASRGGYGANVLTF
>TRBJ2-6|TRBD2|TRBV6-1|many
TGTGCCAGCCGGGGTCCCGGGGGGACGGTCGGCTCTGGGGCCAACGTCCTGACTTTC
CASRGPGGTVGSGANVLTF
>TRBJ1-2|-|TRBV4-2|many
TGTGCCAGCAGCCAAGCGGGGGGCGTCGGCTATGGCTACACCTTC
CASSQAGGVGYGYTF
>TRBJ1-5|TRBD1|TRBV28|many
TGTGCCAGCGCTACAGGGGGCTGGAGCAATCAGCCCCAGCATTTT
CASATGGWSNQPQHF
>TRBJ2-1|-|TRBV7-9|many
TGTGCCAGCAGCCCTCCCGGGGCCGGATACAATGAGCAGTTCTTC
CASSPPGAGYNEQFF
>TRBJ2-7|-|TRBV19|-
TGTGCCAGTAGTGCCTCGCACGGCGAGCAGTACTTC
CASSASHGEQYF